This TCR beta chain was recorded in a study of cytomegalovirus exposure and HLA in healthy donors. As concerns this clone: The antigen is not known.

Trimming removed 0 bases from V and 1 base from J; junction bases left unmatched: 3. Germline-derived CDR1 and CDR2 are MDHEN and SYDVKM. CDR3 length equals 16 residues. Generated by immunoSEQ multiplex PCR, the TCRdb table keeps only in-frame clones and is missing some. The sample carries around 66,000 clones, approximately 97% recorded once. General study points: The tendency of first-cohort TCR clusters to co-occur in the 120 or so validation repertoires emerged from a later analysis. The CMV antigen specificity of a few CMV-associated chains was confirmed through in vitro analysis.

The sample consisted of PBMCs. This TCR came from a woman aged 18-35 years in good health and CMV-seropositive. J is TRBJ1-5 and V is TRBV28; 7 nucleotides agree with TRBD1. The CDR3 loop reads CASSLWQGGSNQPQHF. The CDR3 nucleotides read TGTGCCAGCAGTTTATGGCAGGGGGGAAGCAATCAGCCCCAGCATTTT.